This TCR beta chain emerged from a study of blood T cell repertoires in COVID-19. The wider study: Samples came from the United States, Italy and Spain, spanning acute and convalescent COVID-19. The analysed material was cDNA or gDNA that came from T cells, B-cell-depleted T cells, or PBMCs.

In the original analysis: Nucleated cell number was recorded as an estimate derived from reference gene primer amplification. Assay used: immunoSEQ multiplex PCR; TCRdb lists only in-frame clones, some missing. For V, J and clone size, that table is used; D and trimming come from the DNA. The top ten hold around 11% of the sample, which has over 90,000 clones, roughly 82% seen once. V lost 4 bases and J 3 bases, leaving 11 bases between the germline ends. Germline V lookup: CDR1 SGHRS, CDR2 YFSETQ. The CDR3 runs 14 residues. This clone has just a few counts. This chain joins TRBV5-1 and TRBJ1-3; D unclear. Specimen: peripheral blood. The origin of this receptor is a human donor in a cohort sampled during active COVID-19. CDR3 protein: CASSPEAGGNTIYF. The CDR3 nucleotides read TGCGCCAGCAGCCCGGAGGCAGGTGGAAACACCATATATTTT.